These 2 T cell receptor beta chains came from one sample sequenced in a study of cytomegalovirus exposure and HLA in healthy donors. Both 60 Vbeta primers and 13 Jbeta primers went into the PCR. The assay was immunoSEQ multiplex PCR, and TCRdb's table has in-frame clones only and misses some. The sample features under 200,000 clones, with 6.5% in its top ten. The sequenced material came from PBMCs. The origin of the receptors is a young man in good health and CMV-seronegative.

CDR3 sequence: CASSQAPAGQNTDTQYF. The CDR3, as DNA: TGCGCCAGCAGCCAAGCCCCCGCGGGACAGAACACAGATACGCAGTATTTT. The V gene is TRBV4-3, the J gene TRBJ2-3; possibly TRBD1 for D (7 bases). The germline V gene encodes CDR1 LGHNA and CDR2 YSLEER. Trimming stripped 1 base from V and 2 bases from J, with 16 bases between. The CDR3 totals 17 residues.

The chain carries TRBV2 and TRBJ1-3; possibly TRBD1 for D (5 bases). V gave up 4 bases and J gave up 0 bases, with 16 bases separating them. The germline V gene encodes CDR1 SNHLY and CDR2 FYNNEI. This CDR3 has 17 residues. CDR3 coding DNA: TGTGCCAGCAGTGCGGGTCTTACAGGCGGCTCTGGAAACACCATATATTTT. Protein sequence: CASSAGLTGGSGNTIYF.